A few counts support the clone carrying this T cell receptor beta chain. Its antigen is not identified. The CDR3 covers 13 residues. V lost 5 bases and J 2 bases, leaving 10 bases between the germline ends. The germline V gene has CDR1 MDHEN and CDR2 SYDVKM. The data derive from a study of early T cells in non-severe SARS-CoV-2 infection. The overall study: Unsorted whole blood bulk RNA was sequenced, with unpaired chains.

Broader study findings: Matching against VDJdb likely underestimated virus-specific expansions, favoring anti-spike CD8.

Individually, cDNA molecules had unique molecular identifiers attached to them. From the 5' RACE reads, TCRdb called clonotypes with MiXCR, one entry per CDR3 protein. The sample holds more than 75,000 distinct CDR3 sequences, 13% to 15% seen once. Sample: whole blood. J is TRBJ2-7 and V is TRBV28; D call uncertain. The receptor's source is an adult who was a healthcare worker with PCR-confirmed SARS-CoV-2 infection or an uninfected control (not recorded which). The CDR3 DNA is TGTGCCAGCAGTGCGAGTCCCGCCTACGAGCAGTACTTC. Translated, it gives CASSASPAYEQYF.